The sequence of this T cell receptor beta chain was determined in a study of CD8 T cells in ankylosing spondylitis. Study-wide results and limits: Blood from ankylosing spondylitis patients appeared to carry a characteristic roughly 8-variant TCR beta motif. Previous work reported some of these motif variants in the synovial fluid and blood of reactive arthritis. Disease-associated clonotypes exhibited CD8+ identity and were relatively infrequent in peripheral blood. Clones linked to disease were reported to show significant enrichment in matched ankylosing spondylitis synovial fluid.

As the method for making TCR beta libraries, quantitative 5'-RACE with molecular barcodes was used. TCRdb reprocessed the 5' RACE reads with MiXCR, giving one entry per CDR3 protein. Among about 400,000 distinct CDR3 sequences listed, 20% to 25% were seen once. This clonotype appeared a few times. The antigen remains undetermined. Germline V CDR1 and CDR2: MNHNS, SASEGT. CDR3 length equals 14 residues. V shed 5 bases and J shed 7 bases, with 15 bases lying between them. The clonotype originates from a male donor with ankylosing spondylitis. The genes are TRBV6-1 and TRBJ2-1; D is perhaps TRBD2 (6 bases). Sequencing was performed on blood, either unsorted or a sorted T cell fraction (not recorded which). The CDR3 here is CASSRDSRRNEQFF. As DNA, the CDR3 is TGTGCCAGCAGTCGGGACTCTCGCCGGAATGAGCAGTTCTTC.